The clone carrying this T cell receptor (beta chain) was recorded many times. Its antigen is not known. Authors of the study amplified TCR beta CDR3 regions from RNA transcripts. The HTBI primer set drove a first-round RT-PCR of the TCR CDR3. TCRdb passed the multiplex PCR reads through MiXCR, listing each CDR3 protein once. The table lists some 510,000 distinct CDR3 sequences, around 20% of them singletons. The CDR3 covers 17 residues. V gave up 3 bases and J gave up 1 base; unmatched junction bases: 8. Germline V CDR1 and CDR2: SNHLY, FYNNEI. These data belong to a study of T cells in Graves' hyperthyroidism and ophthalmopathy. Whole-study results and caveats: Before onset, by a median of around six months, the model predicted ophthalmopathy. In simple terms, a model built on 13 V-J features told ophthalmopathy apart from stable hyperthyroidism.

Hyperthyroidism, newly diagnosed and lasting under 2 months, affected patients aged 18 to 65. The chain is built from TRBV2 and TRBJ2-2; the match to TRBD1 covers 7 bases. The TCR was taken from a man aged 18 to 35 with Graves' hyperthyroidism. Sequencing was carried out using blood. The CDR3 coding sequence is TGTGCCAGCAGTGAGGGACAGACCATCCGGAACACCGGGGAGCTGTTTTTT. It yields the protein CASSEGQTIRNTGELFF.